This paragraph covers one T cell receptor (beta chain) sequence. This entry comes from a study of CD8 T cells in Susac syndrome. Germline V gives CDR1 MGHRA, CDR2 YSYEKL. The CDR3 runs to 12 residues. Trimming pared 4 bases from V and 6 bases from J, leaving 9 bases between. The RNA, about 0.45 to 1 ug, was put through reverse transcription using random hexamers. TCRdb redid the calling of the immunoSEQ multiplex PCR reads with MiXCR, one entry per CDR3 protein. The repertoire includes tens of thousands of distinct CDR3 sequences, 93% of them detected once, and 0.4% to 0.65% sits in the top ten. The sequenced material came from CD8+ T cells from PBMCs. The chain employs TRBV4-1 and TRBJ1-2, with D possibly being TRBD1 (5 bases). This clonotype originated in a human donor with multiple sclerosis. The CDR3 DNA follows: TGCGCCAGCAGCCGCTGGGGGAATGGCTACACCTTC. Translation gives CASSRWGNGYTF.